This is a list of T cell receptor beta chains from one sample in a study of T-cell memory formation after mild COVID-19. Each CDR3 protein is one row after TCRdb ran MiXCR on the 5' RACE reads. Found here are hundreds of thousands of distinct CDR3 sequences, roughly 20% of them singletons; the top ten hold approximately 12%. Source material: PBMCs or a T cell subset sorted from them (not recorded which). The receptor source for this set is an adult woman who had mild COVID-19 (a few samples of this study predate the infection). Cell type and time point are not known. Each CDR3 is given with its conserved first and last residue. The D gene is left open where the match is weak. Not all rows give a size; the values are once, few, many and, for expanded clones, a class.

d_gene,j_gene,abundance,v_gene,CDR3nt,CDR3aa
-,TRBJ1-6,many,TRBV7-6,TGTGCCAGCAGCTTAGAGGCAGATTCACCCCTCCACTTT,CASSLEADSPLHF
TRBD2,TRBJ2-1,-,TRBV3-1,TGTGCCAGCAGTGAGCGGGAGGAGCAGTTCTTC,CASSEREEQFF
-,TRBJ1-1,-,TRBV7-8,TGTGCCAGCAGCTTAGGTACTACGACCCTTAACACTGAAGCTTTCTTT,CASSLGTTTLNTEAFF
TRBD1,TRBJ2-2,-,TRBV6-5,TGTGCCAGCACCCTACAGGGGATCACCGGGGAGCTGTTTTTT,CASTLQGITGELFF
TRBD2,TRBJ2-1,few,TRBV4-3,TGCGCCAGCAGCCAGCCGGGACTAGCGGGTAGGAATGAGCAGTTCTTC,CASSQPGLAGRNEQFF
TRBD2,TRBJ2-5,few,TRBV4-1,TGCGCCAGCAGCCAGGTAGCGGGGGGGACAGAGACCCAGTACTTC,CASSQVAGGTETQYF
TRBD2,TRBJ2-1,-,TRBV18,TGTGCCAGCTCACCGAGGACTAGCCCCCATGAGCAGTTCTTC,CASSPRTSPHEQFF
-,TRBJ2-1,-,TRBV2,TGTGCCAGCAGTGAGGATCACATGAGAGAGGAGTTCTTC,CASSEDHMREEFF
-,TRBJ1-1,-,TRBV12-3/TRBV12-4,TGTGCCAGCAGTTTAGAGACACCGAAAGCTTTCTTT,CASSLETPKAFF
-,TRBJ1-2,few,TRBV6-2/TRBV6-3,TGTGCCAGCAGTTACTTGCAGGATCGGGTCTATGGCTACACCTTC,CASSYLQDRVYGYTF
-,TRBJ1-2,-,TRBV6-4,TGTGCCAGCAGTGACTCTAGGCAGGGTCGAGGCTACACCTTC,CASSDSRQGRGYTF
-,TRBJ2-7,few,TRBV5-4,TGTGCCAGCAGCCGAAAACAGGGTGGCACCTACGAGCAGTACTTC,CASSRKQGGTYEQYF
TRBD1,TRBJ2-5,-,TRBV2,TGTGCCAGCAGTGACCATCGGACAGGGGGAGAGACCCAGTACTTC,CASSDHRTGGETQYF